The present T cell receptor beta chain was sequenced within a study of cytomegalovirus exposure and HLA in healthy donors. Germline CDR1 SGDLS, CDR2 YYNGEE. Trimming took off 1 base at V and 0 bases at J, with 19 bases between the two ends. This CDR3 is 18 amino acids long. 60 Vbeta and 13 Jbeta primers were used in PCR. The data were produced by immunoSEQ multiplex PCR, yet TCRdb's version contains in-frame clones alone and is incomplete. Found here are around 150,000 clones, around three quarters of them singletons; the top ten hold less than 2.5%. The sample taken for sequencing was PBMCs. The source of this sequence is a man aged 35-49 years in good health and CMV-seronegative. The rearrangement uses TRBV9 and TRBJ2-5; D may be TRBD1 (5 bases). CDR3 sequence: CASSVKPRQTGHQETQYF. Here the CDR3 DNA reads TGTGCCAGCAGCGTAAAACCGAGACAGACTGGACACCAAGAGACCCAGTACTTC.